These 7 T cell receptor beta chains were sequenced from one sample in a study of T cells in Graves' hyperthyroidism and ophthalmopathy. Amplified TCR beta CDR3 regions came from RNA transcripts. The TCR CDR3 first-round RT-PCR relied on the HTBI primer set. TCRdb recomputed calls from the multiplex PCR reads with MiXCR, one row per CDR3 protein. This table holds 500,000 to 750,000 distinct CDR3 sequences, roughly 14% found once. Sequencing used blood. The receptor source for this set is a woman aged 30 to 39 with Graves' hyperthyroidism.

This clonotype came up many times. The chain employs TRBV29-1 and TRBJ2-1; TRBD1 agrees at 10 bases. The trim removed 3 bases at V and 0 bases at J, leaving 14 bases unmatched. The CDR3 totals 19 residues. Germline CDR1 reads SQVTM; CDR2 reads ANQGSEA. CDR3 DNA: TGCAGCGTTGAGAGACGGGACAGGGGTATTATTAGCTCCTACAATGAGCAGTTCTTC. Amino acid sequence: CSVERRDRGIISSYNEQFF.

The chain combines TRBV29-1 with TRBJ2-7; the D gene is possibly TRBD2 (6 bases). V shed 4 bases and J shed 6 bases, with 16 bases lying between them. CDR1 is SQVTM and CDR2 is ANQGSEA in the germline V gene. The CDR3 spans 13 residues. The CDR3: CSVGGSAGSEQYF. The DNA of the CDR3 is TGCAGCGTTGGGGGTAGCGCGGGATCCGAGCAGTACTTC.

This chain's CDR3 is CASSSRTSYGYTF. In DNA form, the CDR3 reads TGTGCCAGCAGCTCCAGGACCTCCTATGGCTACACCTTC. The chain recombines TRBV6-2 or TRBV6-3 with TRBJ1-2; D remains unclear. The V and J ends lost 6 bases and 4 bases respectively, with 12 bases between them. The germline gives CDR1 MNHEY, CDR2 SVGEGT. CDR3 length: 13 residues.

The chain joins TRBV7-9 to TRBJ2-1, with 11 nucleotides matching TRBD2. Germline V gene data show CDR1 as SEHNR and CDR2 as FQNEAQ (reference sequence). This CDR3 is built from 16 residues. V was clipped by 5 bases and J by 9 bases; unmatched bases: 12. CDR3 nucleotides: TGTGCCAGCAGCCCCCGTGGACTAGCGGGCCCCAGTGAGCAGTTCTTC. Its protein product is CASSPRGLAGPSEQFF. Complete variable domain (other parts from reference TRBV7-9 and TRBJ2-1): DTGVSQNPRHKITKRGQNVTFRCDPISEHNRLYWYRQTLGQGPEFLTYFQNEAQLEKSRLLSDRFSAERPKGSFSTLEIQRTEQGDSAMYLCASSPRGLAGPSEQFFGPGTRLTVL.

Many counts were recorded for this clonotype. This sequence joins TRBV28 and TRBJ1-1; no firm D call. The CDR3 length is 14 residues. Per germline, CDR1 MDHEN and CDR2 SYDVKM. Deletions cut 2 bases from V and 1 base from J, with 8 bases between. CDR3 in DNA: TGTGCCAGCAGTTTACGGCCATCGAACACTGAAGCTTTCTTT. It encodes CASSLRPSNTEAFF. The whole variable domain, filled in from reference TRBV28 and TRBJ1-1, reads DVKVTQSSRYLVKRTGEKVFLECVQDMDHENMFWYRQDPGLGLRLIYFSYDVKMKEKGDIPEGYSVSREKKERFSLILESASTNQTSMYLCASSLRPSNTEAFFGQGTRLTVV.

The chain employs TRBV27 and TRBJ1-6; D ambiguous. V shed 0 bases and J shed 13 bases, with 7 bases lying between them. CDR3 size: 12 residues. CDR1 and CDR2 from the germline V gene are MNHEY and SMNVEV (reference sequence). The CDR3 DNA reads TGTGCCAGCAGTTTATCGGGTGGGCCCCTCCACTTT. This sequence encodes CASSLSGGPLHF.

This clonotype was picked up a small number of times. The V gene is TRBV27, the J gene TRBJ2-1, with 9 bases fitting TRBD2. Germline V CDR1 and CDR2: MNHEY, SMNVEV (reference sequence). CDR3 length: 15 residues. V trimming: 3 bases; J trimming: 6 bases; junction bases outside the gene matches: 6. CDR3 coding DNA: TGTGCCAGCAGTTTGATGGCGGGAGGGGGCAATGAGCAGTTCTTC. Translation gives CASSLMAGGGNEQFF.